This T cell receptor (beta chain) was recovered during a study of molecular identifiers for immune sequencing clone quantification. With 10%, 30% or 50% of RNA, about 19,000 to 1,000,000 naive CD8 T cells were sequenced. On this clonotype itself: Possible read error: a much larger clone is one base away. It is likely a read error, because the conserved phenylalanine at the end of the CDR3 is missing.

Germline-derived CDR1 and CDR2 are KGHSH and LQKENI. The CDR3 extends over 12 amino acids. Trimming stripped 2 bases from V and 2 bases from J, with 3 bases between. In preparing bulk TCR libraries, previously described methods and listed TCR primers were used. Using its own MiXCR run on the PCR reads, TCRdb lists one record per CDR3 protein. The table shows a few hundred thousand distinct CDR3 sequences, with 20% to 25% occurring only once. This chain links TRBV18 with TRBJ1-2; D is uncertain. Sample: naive CD8+ T cells from blood, with Jurkat cell RNA spiked in. The subset is: FACS-sorted CD8+CD4-CCR7+CD45RA+ naive T cells. The sequence came from a human donor in good health. Some libraries in this study had Jurkat cell RNA spiked in. The DNA for the CDR3 is TGTGCCAGCTCACCAGACAACTATGGCTACACCCTC. Its protein product is CASSPDNYGYTL.